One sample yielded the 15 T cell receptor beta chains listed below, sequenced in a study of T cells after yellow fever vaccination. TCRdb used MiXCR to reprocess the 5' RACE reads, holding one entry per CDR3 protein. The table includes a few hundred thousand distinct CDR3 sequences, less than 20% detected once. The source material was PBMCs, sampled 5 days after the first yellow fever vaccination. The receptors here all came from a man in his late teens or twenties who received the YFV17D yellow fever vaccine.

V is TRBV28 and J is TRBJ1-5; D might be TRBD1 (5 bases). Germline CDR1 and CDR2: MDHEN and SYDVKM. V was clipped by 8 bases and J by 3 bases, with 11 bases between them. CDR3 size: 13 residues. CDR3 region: CASSGVVNQPQHF. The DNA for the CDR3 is TGTGCCAGCTCGGGGGTAGTCAATCAGCCCCAGCATTTT.

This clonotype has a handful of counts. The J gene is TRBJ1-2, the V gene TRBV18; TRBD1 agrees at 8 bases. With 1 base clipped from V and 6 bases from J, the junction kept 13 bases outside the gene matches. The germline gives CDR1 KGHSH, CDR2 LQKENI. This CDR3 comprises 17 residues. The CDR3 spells CASSPRFGTGGLDGYTF. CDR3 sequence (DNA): TGTGCCAGCTCACCACGCTTCGGGACAGGCGGTTTAGATGGCTACACCTTC.

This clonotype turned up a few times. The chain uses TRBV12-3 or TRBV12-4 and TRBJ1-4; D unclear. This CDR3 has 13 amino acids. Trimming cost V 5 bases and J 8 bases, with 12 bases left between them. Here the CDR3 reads CASSPVDLEKLFF. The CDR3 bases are TGTGCCAGCAGTCCTGTGGACTTGGAAAAACTGTTTTTT.

The CDR3 DNA is TGTGCCAGCAGGAACACTGAAGCTTTCTTT. Protein: CASRNTEAFF. This chain uses TRBV7-9 with TRBJ1-1, with D uncertain. The V end lost 6 bases, the J end lost 1 base, and 0 bases lay between the germline ends. From germline, CDR1 is SEHNR and CDR2 FQNEAQ (reference sequence). CDR3 length: 10 amino acids.

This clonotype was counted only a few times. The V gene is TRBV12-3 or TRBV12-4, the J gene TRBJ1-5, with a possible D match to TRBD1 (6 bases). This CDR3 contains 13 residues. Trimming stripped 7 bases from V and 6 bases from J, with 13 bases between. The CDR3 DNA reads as TGTGCCAGCACCCAAGAGGGGGGTCAGCCCCAGCATTTT. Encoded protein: CASTQEGGQPQHF.

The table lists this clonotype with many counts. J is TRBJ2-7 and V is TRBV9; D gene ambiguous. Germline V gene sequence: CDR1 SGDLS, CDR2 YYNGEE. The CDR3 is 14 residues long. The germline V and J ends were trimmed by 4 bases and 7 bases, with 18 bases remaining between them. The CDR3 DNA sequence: TGTGCCAGCAGCTACTCCCCCTCCCCCGGGGAGCAGTACTTC. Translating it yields CASSYSPSPGEQYF.

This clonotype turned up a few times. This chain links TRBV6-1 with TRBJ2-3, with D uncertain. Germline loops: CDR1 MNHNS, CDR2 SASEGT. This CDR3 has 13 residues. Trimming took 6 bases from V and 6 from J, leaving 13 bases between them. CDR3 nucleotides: TGTGCCAGCAGGATCATTATCGGGGATACGCAGTATTTT. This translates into CASRIIIGDTQYF.

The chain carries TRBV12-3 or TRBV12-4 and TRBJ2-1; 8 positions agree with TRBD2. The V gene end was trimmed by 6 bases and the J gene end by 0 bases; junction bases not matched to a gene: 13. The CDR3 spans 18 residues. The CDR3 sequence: CASSTGGLAGSSYNEQFF. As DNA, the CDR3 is TGTGCCAGCAGCACCGGTGGGCTAGCGGGTAGCTCCTACAATGAGCAGTTCTTC.

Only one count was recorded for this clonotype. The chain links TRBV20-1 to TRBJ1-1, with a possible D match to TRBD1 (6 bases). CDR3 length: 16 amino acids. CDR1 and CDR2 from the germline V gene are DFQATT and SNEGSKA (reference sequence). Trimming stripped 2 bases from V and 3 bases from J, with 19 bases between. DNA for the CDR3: TGCAGTGCTAGAAATCTACAGGGTCGGGTCGACACTGAAGCTTTCTTT. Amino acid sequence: CSARNLQGRVDTEAFF.

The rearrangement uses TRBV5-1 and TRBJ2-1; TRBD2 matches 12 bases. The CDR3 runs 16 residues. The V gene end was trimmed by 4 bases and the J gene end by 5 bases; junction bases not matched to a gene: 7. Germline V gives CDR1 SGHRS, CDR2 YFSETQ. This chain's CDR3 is CASSLRLAGADNEQFF. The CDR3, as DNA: TGCGCCAGCAGCCTAAGACTAGCGGGGGCCGACAATGAGCAGTTCTTC. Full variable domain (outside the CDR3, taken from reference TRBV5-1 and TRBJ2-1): KAGVTQTPRYLIKTRGQQVTLSCSPISGHRSVSWYQQTPGQGLQFLFEYFSETQRNKGNFPGRFSGRQFSNSRSEMNVSTLELGDSALYLCASSLRLAGADNEQFFGPGTRLTVL.

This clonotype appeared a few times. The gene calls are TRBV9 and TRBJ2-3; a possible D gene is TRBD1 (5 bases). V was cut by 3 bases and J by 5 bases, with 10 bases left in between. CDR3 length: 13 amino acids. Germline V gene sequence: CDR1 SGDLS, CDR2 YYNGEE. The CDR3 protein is CASSGQGLDTQYF. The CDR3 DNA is TGTGCCAGCAGCGGTCAGGGATTAGATACGCAGTATTTT.

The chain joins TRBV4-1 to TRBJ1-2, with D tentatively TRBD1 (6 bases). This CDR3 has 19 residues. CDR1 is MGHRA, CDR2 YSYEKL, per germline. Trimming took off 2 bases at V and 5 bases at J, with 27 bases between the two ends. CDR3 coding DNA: TGCGCCAGCAGCCAACTAGGCTTAAAGTCCACGGGGGCGAGGTATGGCTACACCTTC. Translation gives CASSQLGLKSTGARYGYTF.

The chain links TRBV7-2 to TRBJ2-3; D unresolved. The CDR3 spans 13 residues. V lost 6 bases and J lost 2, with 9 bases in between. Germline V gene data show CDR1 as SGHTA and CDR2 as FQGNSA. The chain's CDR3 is CASSSFYTDTQYF. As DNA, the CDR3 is TGTGCCAGCAGTAGCTTCTACACAGATACGCAGTATTTT. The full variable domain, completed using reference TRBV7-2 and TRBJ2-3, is GAGVSQSPSNKVTEKGKDVELRCDPISGHTALYWYRQSLGQGLEFLIYFQGNSAPDKSGLPSDRFSAERTGGSVSTLTIQRTQQEDSAVYLCASSSFYTDTQYFGPGTRLTVL.

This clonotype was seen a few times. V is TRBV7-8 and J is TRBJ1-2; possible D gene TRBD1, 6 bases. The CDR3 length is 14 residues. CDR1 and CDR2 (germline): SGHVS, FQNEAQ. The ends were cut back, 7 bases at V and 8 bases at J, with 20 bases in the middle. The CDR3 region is CASTGGRGATGYTF. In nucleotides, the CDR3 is TGTGCCAGCACGGGCGGCAGGGGCGCAACAGGCTACACCTTC.

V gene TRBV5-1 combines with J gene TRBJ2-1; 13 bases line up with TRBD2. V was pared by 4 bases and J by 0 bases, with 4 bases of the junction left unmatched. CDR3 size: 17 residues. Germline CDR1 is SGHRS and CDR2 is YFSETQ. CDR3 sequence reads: CASSLGLAGASYNEQFF. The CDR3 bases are TGCGCCAGCAGCCTTGGACTAGCGGGGGCCTCCTACAATGAGCAGTTCTTC. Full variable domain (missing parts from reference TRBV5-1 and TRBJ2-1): KAGVTQTPRYLIKTRGQQVTLSCSPISGHRSVSWYQQTPGQGLQFLFEYFSETQRNKGNFPGRFSGRQFSNSRSEMNVSTLELGDSALYLCASSLGLAGASYNEQFFGPGTRLTVL.